This T cell receptor beta chain was recovered during a study of graft-versus-host responses after intestinal transplantation. Turning to the study itself: Transplants were multivisceral, liver-intestinal, or isolated intestinal. Each patient got anti-thymocyte globulin induction, then tacrolimus and steroids for around three years.

The V gene's germline CDR1 is ENHRY and CDR2 SYGVKD. The CDR3 totals 14 residues. With V trimmed by 6 bases and J by 5 bases, 5 bases remained unmatched. Assay: immunoSEQ multiplex PCR; the TCRdb copy retains only in-frame clones and omits some. Counted here are tens of thousands of clones, 85% to 95% occurring once; the ten biggest clones make up about 0.34%. General study findings and limits: Individuals carrying graft-donor T cell macrochimerism showed high graft-versus-host to host-versus-graft clonal ratios in allografts. Researchers found GvH clones in recipient marrow, and some showed up first in ileum or blood.

The table lists this clone with a few counts. The antigen remains undetermined. The gene calls are TRBV10-3 and TRBJ2-1; 9 nucleotides match TRBD2. This sequence originates from a human donor who was the organ donor for an intestinal transplant. The starting material was unstimulated CD4+ T cells sorted from spleen or lymph node cells, obtained before transplant. The chain's CDR3 is CAIRRGGRDNEQFF. CDR3 nucleotide sequence: TGTGCCATCAGGCGGGGGGGCCGCGACAATGAGCAGTTCTTC.